The 8 T cell receptor beta chains in this list originate from one sample, sequenced in a study of control samples from healthy donors and cancer patients. The method was immunoSEQ multiplex PCR; TCRdb's version includes in-frame clones alone and lacks a portion of them. The sample has approximately 100,000 clones, 92% seen once; the top ten hold approximately 3%. The sample taken for sequencing was blood. Receptor source: a human donor in good health. The donor label of this sample is uncertain.

The chain couples TRBV3-1 (or the pseudogene TRBV3-2) to TRBJ2-5; 9 bases line up with TRBD1. The CDR3 spans 19 residues. The J segment lost 2 bases and the V segment lost 1 base, leaving 14 bases of the junction unmatched. Germline assignment: CDR1 LGHDT and CDR2 YNNKEL (reference sequence). In nucleotides, the CDR3 is TGTGCCAGCAGCCAAGGGGACAGGGCAACATCGGAGAAACAAGAGACCCAGTACTTC. Translating it yields CASSQGDRATSEKQETQYF.

The chain has TRBV30 and TRBJ1-4; D unresolved. V lost 2 bases to trimming and J lost 11 bases, with 15 bases between them. Germline lookup yields CDR1 GTSNPN and CDR2 SVGIG (reference sequence). The CDR3 contains 13 residues. CDR3 loop: CAWSWSTEGKLFF. CDR3 DNA sequence: TGTGCCTGGAGTTGGTCGACCGAAGGGAAACTGTTTTTT.

V gene TRBV7-8 combines with J gene TRBJ1-1, with a possible D match to TRBD1 (5 bases). With 5 bases removed from V and 4 bases from J, the gap between germline ends came to 23 bases. The germline V gene has CDR1 SGHVS and CDR2 FQNEAQ. The CDR3 has 17 residues. CDR3 protein: CASSLRPSSGEGTEAFF. As DNA, the CDR3 is TGTGCCAGCAGCCTAAGGCCGTCCTCGGGGGAAGGCACTGAAGCTTTCTTT. Drawing the rest from reference TRBV7-8 and TRBJ1-1, the complete variable domain is GAGVSQSPRYKVAKRGQDVALRCDPISGHVSLFWYQQALGQGPEFLTYFQNEAQLDKSGLPSDRFFAERPEGSVSTLKIQRTQQEDSAVYLCASSLRPSSGEGTEAFFGQGTRLTVV.

The chain employs TRBV6-5 and TRBJ2-5; D is unresolved. CDR3 size: 16 residues. V was shortened by 0 bases and J by 5 bases, with 16 bases between the two germline ends. The germline gives CDR1 MNHEY, CDR2 SVGAGI. The CDR3 is CASSYSMAQTRETQYF. As DNA, the CDR3 is TGTGCCAGCAGTTACTCGATGGCCCAAACGAGGGAGACCCAGTACTTC.

This clone has more than one count but fewer than ten. V is TRBV5-1 and J is TRBJ2-7; no clear D gene. This CDR3 is built from 14 residues. In germline, CDR1 is SGHRS, CDR2 YFSETQ. V was pared by 0 bases and J by 6 bases, with 13 bases between. This chain's CDR3 is CASSLGHGDSEQYV. In DNA form, the CDR3 reads TGCGCCAGCAGCTTGGGTCATGGGGATAGCGAGCAGTACGTC.

CDR3 loop: CASSSRQPQHF. The CDR3 DNA follows: TGTGCCAGCAGCTCGAGGCAGCCCCAGCATTTT. This chain links TRBV25-1 with TRBJ1-5; D not certain. Trimming removed 6 bases from V and 7 bases from J, with 7 bases in between. Per germline, CDR1 MGHDK and CDR2 SYGVNS. The CDR3 is made up of 11 amino acids.

V is TRBV19 and J is TRBJ1-6; D perhaps matches TRBD1 (5 bases). Germline assignment: CDR1 LNHDA and CDR2 SQIVND (reference sequence). This CDR3 is 18 amino acids long. V lost 0 bases and J lost 4, with 16 bases in between. This CDR3 is CASSIEVWGDTYNSPLHF. The CDR3 region has the DNA TGTGCCAGTAGTATAGAAGTCTGGGGCGATACTTATAATTCACCCCTCCACTTT.

V and J are TRBV5-6 and TRBJ2-7; D might be TRBD1 (5 bases). This CDR3 has 15 residues. Germline CDR1 is SGHDT and CDR2 is YYEEEE. V was clipped by 0 bases and J by 0 bases, with 10 bases between them. The CDR3 region has the DNA TGTGCCAGCAGCTTGGGGGGCTCCAGCTCCTACGAGCAGTACTTC. It translates to CASSLGGSSSYEQYF.